The 18 T cell receptor beta chains listed next were all sequenced from one sample in a study of blood T cell repertoires in COVID-19. Method: immunoSEQ multiplex PCR; TCRdb's copy keeps in-frame clones and lacks some. The top ten clones hold about 20% of a sample with approximately 230,000 clones, roughly 84% of them seen once. Sequenced input: peripheral blood. The receptors were sampled from a man aged 25 to 45 with active or convalescent COVID-19.

The chain uses TRBV4-2 and TRBJ2-7, with 7 bases fitting TRBD1. The germline CDR1 and CDR2 sequences are LGHNA and YNFKEQ. The CDR3 sequence is 13 residues long. The ends lost 6 bases at V and 4 bases at J; junction bases unmatched: 6. DNA for the CDR3: TGTGCCAGCAGGCAGGACAGGCTTTACGAGCAGTACTTC. Protein: CASRQDRLYEQYF.

The chain joins TRBV6-2 or TRBV6-3 to TRBJ1-5; 8 nucleotides line up with TRBD1. The germline gives CDR1 MNHEY, CDR2 SVGEGT. The CDR3 contains 15 residues. Trimming took 2 bases from V and 6 from J; bases not matched to a gene: 6. The CDR3 loop is CASSYPDRGAQPQHF. Written as DNA, the CDR3 is TGTGCCAGCAGTTACCCCGACAGGGGCGCTCAGCCCCAGCATTTT.

J is TRBJ2-7 and V is TRBV11-2; D might be TRBD2 (5 bases). V lost 1 base, J lost 7 bases, and 29 bases lay in between. CDR1 SGHAT and CDR2 FQNNGV come from the germline V gene. The CDR3 loop spans 19 amino acids. For the CDR3, the DNA is TGTGCCAGCAGCTTAGGGGCCCCCCGAGCGGCTGGGAAGAGGTCGGAGCAGTACTTC. It encodes CASSLGAPRAAGKRSEQYF.

The chain recombines TRBV2 with TRBJ2-4, with 8 bases aligning to TRBD2. CDR3 length: 14 amino acids. J was trimmed by 7 bases and V by 6 bases; bases with no gene match: 8. CDR1 is SNHLY and CDR2 is FYNNEI in the germline V gene. CDR3 DNA: TGTGCCAGCAGCCGCAGCGGGAGTGGTAACATTCAGTACTTC. Translated: CASSRSGSGNIQYF.

The chain recombines TRBV18 with TRBJ2-3; TRBD2 matches at 7 bases. This CDR3 region has 15 residues. CDR1 KGHSH and CDR2 LQKENI come from the germline V gene. V lost 2 bases, J lost 4 bases, and 6 bases stayed unmatched. Here the CDR3 reads CASSPTGGSPDTQYF. The CDR3 nucleotides are TGTGCCAGCTCACCAACGGGGGGTAGCCCAGATACGCAGTATTTT.

The gene calls are TRBV18 and TRBJ1-5, with D unresolved. Deletions cut 3 bases from V and 2 bases from J, with 5 bases between. Germline V gene lookup returns CDR1 KGHSH and CDR2 LQKENI. The CDR3 has 13 amino acids. The CDR3 bases are TGTGCCAGCTCACCGCGTCGCAATCAGCCCCAGCATTTT. Protein: CASSPRRNQPQHF.

V gene TRBV25-1 combines with J gene TRBJ1-1; D is possibly TRBD1 (6 bases). Trimming removed 7 bases from V and 4 bases from J, with 13 bases in between. The length of the CDR3 is 13 residues. Germline loops: CDR1 MGHDK, CDR2 SYGVNS. The CDR3 here is CASTFGGGTEAFF. In DNA, the CDR3 is TGTGCCAGCACTTTTGGGGGCGGCACTGAAGCTTTCTTT.

The chain combines TRBV4-1 with TRBJ2-5; no firm D call. V lost 1 base and J lost 5, with 11 bases in between. Germline values: CDR1 MGHRA, CDR2 YSYEKL. This CDR3 region has 14 residues. The CDR3 is CASSQVTALETQYF. The DNA of the CDR3 is TGCGCCAGCAGCCAAGTTACTGCCTTGGAGACCCAGTACTTC.

CDR3 sequence: CASSISGSRDEQYF. CDR3 DNA sequence: TGTGCCAGCAGTATTAGCGGGAGCAGGGACGAGCAGTACTTC. The chain links TRBV3-1 (or the pseudogene TRBV3-2) to TRBJ2-7; 9 bases match TRBD2. CDR1 LGHDT and CDR2 YNNKEL come from the germline V gene (reference sequence). Unmatched junction bases numbered 8, after V lost 6 bases and J lost 5 bases. There are 14 residues in the CDR3.

This clone was recorded only once. As DNA, the CDR3 is TGCGCCAGCAGCCCCGCTGCGGGGAGAGGAGCGAACACTGAAGCTTTCTTT. Translation: CASSPAAGRGANTEAFF. This chain joins TRBV5-1 and TRBJ1-1; D gene uncertain. V lost 4 bases and J 1 base, leaving 20 bases between the germline ends. CDR1 and CDR2 from the germline V gene are SGHRS and YFSETQ. This CDR3 has 17 residues.

The chain joins TRBV30 to TRBJ1-6, with a possible D match to TRBD1 (5 bases). Trimming cost V 3 bases and J 5 bases, with 5 bases left between them. CDR3 length: 12 amino acids. Germline CDR1 is GTSNPN and CDR2 is SVGIG (reference sequence). The CDR3 region is CAWRQDNSPLHF. Here the CDR3 DNA reads TGTGCCTGGAGACAGGATAATTCACCCCTCCACTTT.

The rearrangement links TRBV15 to TRBJ2-1; the D gene is possibly TRBD1 (6 bases). Germline V gene data show CDR1 as LNHNV and CDR2 as YYDKDF (reference sequence). Trimming shortened V by 4 bases and J by 2 bases, and 15 bases separated the two germline ends. The CDR3 has 16 amino acids. CDR3 loop: CATSTNRDIPYNEQFF. The CDR3 DNA sequence: TGTGCCACCAGCACGAACAGGGACATCCCCTACAATGAGCAGTTCTTC. The full variable domain, with the rest looked up from reference TRBV15 and TRBJ2-1, is DAMVIQNPRYQVTQFGKPVTLSCSQTLNHNVMYWYQQKSSQAPKLLFHYYDKDFNNEADTPDNFQSRRPNTSFCFLDIRSPGLGDTAMYLCATSTNRDIPYNEQFFGPGTRLTVL.

Worth noting for this clone: Germline is not matched at one junction end, which may reflect a read error. The chain links TRBV4-3 to TRBJ2-2; 7 bases line up with TRBD1. From germline, CDR1 is LGHNA and CDR2 YSLEER. CDR3 size: 19 residues. This CDR3 reads CASSQEYMLGTANPGELFF. The CDR3 bases are TGCGCCAGCAGCCAAGAATATATGCTAGGGACAGCGAACCCCGGGGAGCTGTTTTTT.

There are a few counts of this clone. The chain uses TRBV6-2 or TRBV6-3 and TRBJ2-1, with TRBD1 identical over 9 bases. CDR1 MNHEY and CDR2 SVGEGT come from the germline V gene. This CDR3 is 16 amino acids long. The ends lost 1 base at V and 8 bases at J; junction bases unmatched: 9. CDR3 amino acids: CASSYLPGQGRDEQFF. The CDR3 DNA sequence: TGTGCCAGCAGTTACTTACCGGGACAGGGTCGGGATGAGCAGTTCTTC.

This clone was seen only once. This chain joins TRBV2 and TRBJ1-5; D call uncertain. V was shortened by 8 bases and J by 2 bases, with 13 bases between the two germline ends. This CDR3 region has 14 residues. The germline gives CDR1 SNHLY, CDR2 FYNNEI. Here the CDR3 DNA reads TGTGCCAGCCAAGGCGCGAGCGGCAATCAGCCCCAGCATTTT. Encoded protein: CASQGASGNQPQHF.

The V call is TRBV19, the J call TRBJ2-3, with 10 bases identical to TRBD2. The J segment lost 1 base and the V segment lost 8 bases, leaving 0 bases of the junction unmatched. The CDR3 covers 13 residues. Germline V lookup: CDR1 LNHDA, CDR2 SQIVND (reference sequence). The CDR3 spells CASGLAGTDTQYF. The CDR3, as DNA: TGTGCCAGTGGACTAGCGGGCACAGATACGCAGTATTTT.

This chain joins TRBV20-1 and TRBJ2-1; the D is unclear. The CDR3 contains 12 residues. The germline V and J ends were trimmed by 3 bases and 7 bases, with 10 bases remaining between them. Germline CDR1 is DFQATT and CDR2 is SNEGSKA (reference sequence). For the CDR3, the DNA is TGCAGTGCTAGTGAGAGAGAGAATGAGCAGTTCTTC. Protein: CSASERENEQFF.

The chain is built from TRBV30 and TRBJ1-3, with D possibly TRBD1 on 6 matching bases. Germline loops: CDR1 GTSNPN, CDR2 SVGIG (reference sequence). There are 14 residues in the CDR3. The V end was cut by 1 base, the J end by 4 bases, with 11 bases between. CDR3 nucleotide sequence: TGTGCCTGGAGTGAGGGGCAGGGGGGAAACACCATATATTTT. This codes for CAWSEGQGGNTIYF.